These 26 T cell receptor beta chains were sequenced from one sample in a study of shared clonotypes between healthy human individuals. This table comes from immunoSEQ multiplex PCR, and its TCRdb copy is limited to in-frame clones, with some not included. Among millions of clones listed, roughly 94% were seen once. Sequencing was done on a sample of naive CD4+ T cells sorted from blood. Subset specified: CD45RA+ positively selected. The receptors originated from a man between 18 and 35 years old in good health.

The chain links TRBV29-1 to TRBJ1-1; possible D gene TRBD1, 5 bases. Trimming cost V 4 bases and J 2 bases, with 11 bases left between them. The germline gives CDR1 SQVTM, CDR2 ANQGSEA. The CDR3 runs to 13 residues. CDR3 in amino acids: CSVVGRDNTEAFF. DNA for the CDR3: TGCAGCGTTGTTGGCAGGGATAACACTGAAGCTTTCTTT.

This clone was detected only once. CDR3: CASSEDSENIQYF. In nucleotides, the CDR3 is TGCGCCAGCAGCGAGGACAGTGAAAACATTCAGTACTTC. The chain has TRBV5-1 and TRBJ2-4, with a weak D call TRBD1 (6 bases). Germline CDR1 and CDR2: SGHRS and YFSETQ. Trimming cost V 4 bases and J 5 bases, with 10 bases left between them. This CDR3 comprises 13 residues.

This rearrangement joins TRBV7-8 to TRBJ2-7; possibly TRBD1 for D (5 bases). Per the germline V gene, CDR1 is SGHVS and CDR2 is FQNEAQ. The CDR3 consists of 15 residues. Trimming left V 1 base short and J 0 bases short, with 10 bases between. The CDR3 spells CASSLEQGLSYEQYF. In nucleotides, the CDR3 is TGTGCCAGCAGCTTAGAGCAGGGCCTCTCCTACGAGCAGTACTTC.

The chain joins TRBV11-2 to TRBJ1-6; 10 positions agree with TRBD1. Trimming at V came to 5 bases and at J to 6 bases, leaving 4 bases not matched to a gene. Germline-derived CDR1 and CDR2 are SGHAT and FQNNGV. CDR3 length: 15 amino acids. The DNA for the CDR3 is TGTGCCAGCAGCAACCGGGACAGGGGTAATTCACCCCTCCACTTT. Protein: CASSNRDRGNSPLHF.

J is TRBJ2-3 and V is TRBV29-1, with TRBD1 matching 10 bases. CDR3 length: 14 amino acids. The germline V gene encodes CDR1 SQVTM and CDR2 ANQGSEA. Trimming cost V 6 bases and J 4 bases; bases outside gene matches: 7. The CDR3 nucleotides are TGCAGCGTCCGACAGGGGGCGCTTCCAGATACGCAGTATTTT. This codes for CSVRQGALPDTQYF.

The DNA for the CDR3 is TGTGCCAGCAGTTCCGAAGCGGGAGGCAGCACCGGGGAGCTGTTTTTT. Protein sequence: CASSSEAGGSTGELFF. The genes are TRBV27 and TRBJ2-2, with 9 bases lining up with TRBD2. The ends lost 4 bases at V and 4 bases at J; junction bases unmatched: 7. The CDR3 has 16 amino acids. Germline CDR1 is MNHEY and CDR2 is SMNVEV (reference sequence).

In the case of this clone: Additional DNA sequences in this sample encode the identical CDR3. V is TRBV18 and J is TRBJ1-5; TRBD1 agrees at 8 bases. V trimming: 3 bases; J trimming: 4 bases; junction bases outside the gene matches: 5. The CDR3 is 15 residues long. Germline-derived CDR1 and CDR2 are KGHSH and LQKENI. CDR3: CASSPDRVSNQPQHF. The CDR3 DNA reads TGTGCCAGCTCACCGGACAGGGTGAGTAATCAGCCCCAGCATTTT.

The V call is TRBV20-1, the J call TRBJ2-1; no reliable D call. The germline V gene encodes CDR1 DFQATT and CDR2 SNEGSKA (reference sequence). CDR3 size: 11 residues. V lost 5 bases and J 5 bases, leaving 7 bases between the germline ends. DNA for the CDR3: TGCAGTGCTTTAACACACAATGAGCAGTTCTTC. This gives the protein CSALTHNEQFF.

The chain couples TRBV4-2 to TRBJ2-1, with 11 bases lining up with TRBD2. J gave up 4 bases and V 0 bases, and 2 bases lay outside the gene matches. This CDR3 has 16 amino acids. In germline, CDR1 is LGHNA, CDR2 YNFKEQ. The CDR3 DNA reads TGTGCCAGCAGCCAAGAACTAGCGGGGGAATACAATGAGCAGTTCTTC. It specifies CASSQELAGEYNEQFF.

CDR3 bases: TGCGCCAGCAGTTACTTCGGGTCGTACAATGAGCAGTTCTTC. Its protein is CASSYFGSYNEQFF. The rearrangement uses TRBV10-2 and TRBJ2-1, with unresolved D. Trimming removed 5 bases at V and 4 bases at J, with 12 bases between. Germline-derived CDR1 and CDR2 are WSHSY and SAAADI. This CDR3 is 14 amino acids long.

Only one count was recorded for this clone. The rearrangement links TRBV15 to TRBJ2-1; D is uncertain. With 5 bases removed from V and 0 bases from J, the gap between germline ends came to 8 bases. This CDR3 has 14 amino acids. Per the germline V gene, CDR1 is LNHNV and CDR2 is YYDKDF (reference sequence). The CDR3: CATSGLSSYNEQFF. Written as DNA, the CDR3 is TGTGCCACCAGCGGATTAAGCTCCTACAATGAGCAGTTCTTC.

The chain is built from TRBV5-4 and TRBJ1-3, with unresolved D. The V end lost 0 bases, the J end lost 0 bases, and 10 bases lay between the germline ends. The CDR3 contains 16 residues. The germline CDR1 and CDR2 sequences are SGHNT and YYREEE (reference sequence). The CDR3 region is CASSLAGMDSGNTIYF. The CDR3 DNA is TGTGCCAGCAGCTTGGCGGGGATGGACTCTGGAAACACCATATATTTT.

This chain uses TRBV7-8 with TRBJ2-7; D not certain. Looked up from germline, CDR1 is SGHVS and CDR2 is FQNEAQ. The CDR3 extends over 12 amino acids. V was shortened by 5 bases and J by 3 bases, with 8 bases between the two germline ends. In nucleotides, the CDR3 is TGTGCCAGCAGCCCCCACGACTACGAGCAGTACTTC. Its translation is CASSPHDYEQYF. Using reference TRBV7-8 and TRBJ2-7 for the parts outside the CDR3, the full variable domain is GAGVSQSPRYKVAKRGQDVALRCDPISGHVSLFWYQQALGQGPEFLTYFQNEAQLDKSGLPSDRFFAERPEGSVSTLKIQRTQQEDSAVYLCASSPHDYEQYFGPGTRLTVT.

As DNA, the CDR3 is TGTGCCAGCAGTGCAAGGGGGGCGGACTATGGCTACACCTTC. It codes for CASSARGADYGYTF. This chain links TRBV2 with TRBJ1-2, with D possibly matching TRBD1 (6 bases). Germline CDR1 SNHLY, CDR2 FYNNEI. The CDR3 extends over 14 amino acids. Trimming left V 4 bases short and J 3 bases short, with 12 bases between.

DNA of the CDR3: TGTGCCAGCAGTCAACAGCTCCAAGAGACCCAGTACTTC. It encodes CASSQQLQETQYF. The rearrangement joins TRBV6-6 to TRBJ2-5; no clear D. The CDR3 has 13 residues. The germline gives CDR1 MNHNY, CDR2 SVGAGI (reference sequence). V lost 5 bases to trimming and J lost 1 base, with 8 bases between them.

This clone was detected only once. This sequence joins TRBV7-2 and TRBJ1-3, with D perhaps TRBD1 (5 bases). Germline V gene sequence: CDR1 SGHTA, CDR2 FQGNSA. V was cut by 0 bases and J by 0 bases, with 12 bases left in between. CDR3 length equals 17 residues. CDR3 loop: CASSLASGGFSGNTIYF. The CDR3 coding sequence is TGTGCCAGCAGCTTAGCAAGCGGGGGTTTCTCTGGAAACACCATATATTTT.

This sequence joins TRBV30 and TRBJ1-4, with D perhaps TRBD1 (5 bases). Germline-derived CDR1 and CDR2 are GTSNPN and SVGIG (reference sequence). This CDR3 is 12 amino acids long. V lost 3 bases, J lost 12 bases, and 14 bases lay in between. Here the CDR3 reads CAWSQNRIELFF. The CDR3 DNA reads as TGTGCCTGGAGCCAGAACAGGATTGAACTGTTTTTT.

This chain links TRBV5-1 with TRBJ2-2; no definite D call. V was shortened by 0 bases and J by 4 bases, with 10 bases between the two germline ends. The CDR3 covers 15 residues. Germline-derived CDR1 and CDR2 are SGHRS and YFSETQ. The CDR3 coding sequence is TGCGCCAGCAGCTTGGATTTACAAAGCACCGGGGAGCTGTTTTTT. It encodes CASSLDLQSTGELFF.

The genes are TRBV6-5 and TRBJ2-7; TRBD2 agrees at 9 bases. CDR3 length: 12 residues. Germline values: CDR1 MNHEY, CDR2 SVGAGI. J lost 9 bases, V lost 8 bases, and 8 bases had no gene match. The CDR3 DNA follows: TGTGCCAGCGGAGGAGCGGGAGGAATGCAGTACTTC. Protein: CASGGAGGMQYF.

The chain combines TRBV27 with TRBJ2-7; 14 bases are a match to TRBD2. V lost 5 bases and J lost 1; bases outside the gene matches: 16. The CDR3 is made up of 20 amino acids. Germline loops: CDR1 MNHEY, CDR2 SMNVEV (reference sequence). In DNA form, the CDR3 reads TGTGCCAGCAGTACCTCCCAAAGGACTAGCGGGAGGAATAAGTCCTACGAGCAGTACTTC. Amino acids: CASSTSQRTSGRNKSYEQYF.

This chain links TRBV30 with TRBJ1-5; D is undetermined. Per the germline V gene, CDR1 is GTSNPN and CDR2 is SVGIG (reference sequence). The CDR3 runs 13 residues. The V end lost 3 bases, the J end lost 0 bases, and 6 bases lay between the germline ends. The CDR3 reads CAWSHDSNQPQHF. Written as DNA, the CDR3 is TGTGCCTGGAGCCACGATAGCAATCAGCCCCAGCATTTT.

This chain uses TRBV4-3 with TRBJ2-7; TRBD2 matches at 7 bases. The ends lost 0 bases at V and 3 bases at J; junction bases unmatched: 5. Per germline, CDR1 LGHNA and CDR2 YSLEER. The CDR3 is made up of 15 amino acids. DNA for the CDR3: TGCGCCAGCAGCCAAGAGTTTGTAGCGGGCTACGAGCAGTACTTC. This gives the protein CASSQEFVAGYEQYF.

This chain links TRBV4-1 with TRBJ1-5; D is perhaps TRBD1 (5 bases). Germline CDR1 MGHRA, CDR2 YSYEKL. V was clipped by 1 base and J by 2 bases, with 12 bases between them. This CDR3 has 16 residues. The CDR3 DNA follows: TGCGCCAGCAGCCAAGTGGGGGGAAGGGGCAATCAGCCCCAGCATTTT. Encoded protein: CASSQVGGRGNQPQHF.

Here the CDR3 DNA reads TGTGCCAGCAGTCAAAGACAGGGGAACACCGGGGAGCTGTTTTTT. It is translated as CASSQRQGNTGELFF. V is TRBV28 and J is TRBJ2-2, with TRBD1 identical over 7 bases. J was trimmed by 1 base and V by 5 bases; bases with no gene match: 4. Germline values: CDR1 MDHEN, CDR2 SYDVKM. This CDR3 region has 15 residues.

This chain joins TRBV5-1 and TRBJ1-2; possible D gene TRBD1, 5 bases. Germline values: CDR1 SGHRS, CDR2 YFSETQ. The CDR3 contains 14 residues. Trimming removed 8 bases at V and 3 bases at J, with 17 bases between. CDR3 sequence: CASNQRGTDYGYTF. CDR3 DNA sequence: TGCGCCAGTAATCAGCGTGGGACTGACTATGGCTACACCTTC.

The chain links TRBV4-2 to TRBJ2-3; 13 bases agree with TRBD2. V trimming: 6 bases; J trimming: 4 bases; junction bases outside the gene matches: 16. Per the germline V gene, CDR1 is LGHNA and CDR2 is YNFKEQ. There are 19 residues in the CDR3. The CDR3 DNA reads TGTGCCAGCAGATCGATTACTAGCGGGGGGGCCGGGAGCGCAGATACGCAGTATTTT. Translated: CASRSITSGGAGSADTQYF.